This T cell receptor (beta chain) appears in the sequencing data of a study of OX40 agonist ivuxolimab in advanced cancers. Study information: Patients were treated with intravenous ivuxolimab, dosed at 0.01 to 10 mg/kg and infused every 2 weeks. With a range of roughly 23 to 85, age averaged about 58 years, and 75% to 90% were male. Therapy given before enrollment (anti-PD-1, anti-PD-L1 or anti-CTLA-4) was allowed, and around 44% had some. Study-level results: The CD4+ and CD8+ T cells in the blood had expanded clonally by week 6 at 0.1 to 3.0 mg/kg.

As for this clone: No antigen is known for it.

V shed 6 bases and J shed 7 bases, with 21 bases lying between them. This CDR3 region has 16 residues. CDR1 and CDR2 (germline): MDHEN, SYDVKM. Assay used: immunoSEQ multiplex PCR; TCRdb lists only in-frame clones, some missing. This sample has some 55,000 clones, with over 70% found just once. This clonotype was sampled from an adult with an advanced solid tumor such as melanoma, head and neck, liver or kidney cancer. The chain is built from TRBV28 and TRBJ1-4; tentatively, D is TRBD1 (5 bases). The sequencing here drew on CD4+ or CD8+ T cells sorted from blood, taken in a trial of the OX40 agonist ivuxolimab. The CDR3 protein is CASSALGGQGGEKLFF. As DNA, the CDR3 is TGTGCCAGCAGCGCCCTGGGCGGGCAGGGTGGTGAAAAACTGTTTTTT.